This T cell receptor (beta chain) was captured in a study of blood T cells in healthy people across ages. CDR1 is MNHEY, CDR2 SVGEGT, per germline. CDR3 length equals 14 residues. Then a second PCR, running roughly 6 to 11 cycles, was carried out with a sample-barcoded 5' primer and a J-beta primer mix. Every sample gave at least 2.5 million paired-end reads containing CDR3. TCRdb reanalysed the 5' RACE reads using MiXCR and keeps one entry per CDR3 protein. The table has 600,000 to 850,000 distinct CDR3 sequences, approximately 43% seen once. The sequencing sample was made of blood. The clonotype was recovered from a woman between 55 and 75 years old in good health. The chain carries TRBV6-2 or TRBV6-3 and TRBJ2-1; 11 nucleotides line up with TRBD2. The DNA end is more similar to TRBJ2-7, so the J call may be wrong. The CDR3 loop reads CAGAGLAAYNEQYF. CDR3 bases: TGTGCCGGCGCGGGACTAGCGGCCTACAATGAGCAGTACTTC.